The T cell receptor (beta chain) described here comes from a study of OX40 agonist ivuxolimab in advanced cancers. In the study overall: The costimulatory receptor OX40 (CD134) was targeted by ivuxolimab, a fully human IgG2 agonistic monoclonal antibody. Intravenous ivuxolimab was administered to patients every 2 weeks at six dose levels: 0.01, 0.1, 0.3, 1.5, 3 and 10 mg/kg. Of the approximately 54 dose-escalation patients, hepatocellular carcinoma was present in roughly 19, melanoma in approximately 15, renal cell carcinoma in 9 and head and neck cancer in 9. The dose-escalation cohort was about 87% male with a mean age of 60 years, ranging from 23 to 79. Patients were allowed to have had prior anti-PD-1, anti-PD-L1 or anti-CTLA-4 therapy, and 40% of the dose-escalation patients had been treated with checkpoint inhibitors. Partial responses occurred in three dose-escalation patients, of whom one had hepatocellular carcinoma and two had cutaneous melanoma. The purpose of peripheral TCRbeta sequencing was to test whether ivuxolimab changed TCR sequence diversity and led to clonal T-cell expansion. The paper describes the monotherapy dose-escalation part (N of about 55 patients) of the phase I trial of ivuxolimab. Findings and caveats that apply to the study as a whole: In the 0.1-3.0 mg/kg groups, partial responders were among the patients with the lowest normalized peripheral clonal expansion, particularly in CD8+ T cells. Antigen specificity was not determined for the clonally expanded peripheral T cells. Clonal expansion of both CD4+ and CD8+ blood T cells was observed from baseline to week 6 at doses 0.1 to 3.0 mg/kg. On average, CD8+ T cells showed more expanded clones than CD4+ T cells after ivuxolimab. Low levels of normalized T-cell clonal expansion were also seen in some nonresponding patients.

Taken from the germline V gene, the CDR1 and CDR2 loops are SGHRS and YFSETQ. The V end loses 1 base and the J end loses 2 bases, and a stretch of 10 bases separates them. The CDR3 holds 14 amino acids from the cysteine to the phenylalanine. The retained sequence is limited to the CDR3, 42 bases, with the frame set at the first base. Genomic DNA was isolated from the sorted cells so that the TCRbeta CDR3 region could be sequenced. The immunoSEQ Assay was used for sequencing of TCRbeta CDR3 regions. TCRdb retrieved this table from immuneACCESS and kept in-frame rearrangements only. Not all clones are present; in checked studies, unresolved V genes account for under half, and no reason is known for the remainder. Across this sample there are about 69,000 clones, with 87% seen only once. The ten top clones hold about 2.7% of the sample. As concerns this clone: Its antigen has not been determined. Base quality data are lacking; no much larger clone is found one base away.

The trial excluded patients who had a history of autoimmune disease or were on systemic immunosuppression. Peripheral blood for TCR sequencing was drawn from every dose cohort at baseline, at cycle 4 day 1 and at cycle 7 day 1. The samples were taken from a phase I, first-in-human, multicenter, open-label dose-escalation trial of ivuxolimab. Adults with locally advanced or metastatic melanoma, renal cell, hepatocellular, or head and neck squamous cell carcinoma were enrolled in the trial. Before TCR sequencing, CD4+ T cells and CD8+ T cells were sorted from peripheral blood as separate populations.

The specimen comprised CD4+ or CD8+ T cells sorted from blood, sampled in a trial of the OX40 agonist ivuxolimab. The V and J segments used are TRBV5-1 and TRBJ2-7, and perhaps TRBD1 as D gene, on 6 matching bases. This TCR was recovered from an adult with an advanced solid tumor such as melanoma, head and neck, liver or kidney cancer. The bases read TGCGCCAGCAGCTTGTTGGGGGCGGCCTACGAGCAGTACTTC. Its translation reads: CASSLLGAAYEQYF.